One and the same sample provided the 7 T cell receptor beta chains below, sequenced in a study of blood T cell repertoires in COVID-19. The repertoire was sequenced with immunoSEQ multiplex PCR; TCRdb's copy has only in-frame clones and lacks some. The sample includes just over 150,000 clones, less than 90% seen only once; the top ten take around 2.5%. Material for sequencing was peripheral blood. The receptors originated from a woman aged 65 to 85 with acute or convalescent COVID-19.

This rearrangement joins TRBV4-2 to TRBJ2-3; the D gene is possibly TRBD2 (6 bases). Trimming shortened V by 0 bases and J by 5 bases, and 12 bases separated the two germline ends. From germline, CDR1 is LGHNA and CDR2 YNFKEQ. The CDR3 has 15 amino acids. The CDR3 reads CASSQDGGRGDTQYF. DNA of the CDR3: TGTGCCAGCAGCCAAGATGGAGGGCGGGGAGATACGCAGTATTTT.

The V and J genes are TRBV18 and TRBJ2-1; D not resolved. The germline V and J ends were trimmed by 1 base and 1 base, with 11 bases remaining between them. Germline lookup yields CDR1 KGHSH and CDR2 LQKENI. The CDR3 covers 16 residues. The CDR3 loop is CASSPLPPGSYNEQFF. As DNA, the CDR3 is TGTGCCAGCTCACCACTCCCCCCCGGGTCCTACAATGAGCAGTTCTTC.

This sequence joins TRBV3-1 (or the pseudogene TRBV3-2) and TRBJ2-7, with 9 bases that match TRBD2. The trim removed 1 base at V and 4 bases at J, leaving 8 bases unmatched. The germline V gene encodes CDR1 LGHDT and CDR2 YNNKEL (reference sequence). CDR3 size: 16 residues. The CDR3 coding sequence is TGTGCCAGCAGCCAAGTAGCGCTAGCGGGGAGGTACGAGCAGTACTTC. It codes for CASSQVALAGRYEQYF.

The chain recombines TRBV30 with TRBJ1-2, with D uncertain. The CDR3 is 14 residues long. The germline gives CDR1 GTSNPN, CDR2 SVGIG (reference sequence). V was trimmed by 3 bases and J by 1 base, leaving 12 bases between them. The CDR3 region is CAWSNTGDNYGYTF. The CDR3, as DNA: TGTGCCTGGAGCAATACCGGGGATAACTATGGCTACACCTTC.

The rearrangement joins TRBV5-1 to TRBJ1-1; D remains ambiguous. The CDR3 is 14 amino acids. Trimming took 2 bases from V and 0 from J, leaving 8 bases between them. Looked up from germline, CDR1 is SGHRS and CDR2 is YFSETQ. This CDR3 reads CASSLQKMNTEAFF. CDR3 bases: TGCGCCAGCAGCTTACAGAAGATGAACACTGAAGCTTTCTTT.

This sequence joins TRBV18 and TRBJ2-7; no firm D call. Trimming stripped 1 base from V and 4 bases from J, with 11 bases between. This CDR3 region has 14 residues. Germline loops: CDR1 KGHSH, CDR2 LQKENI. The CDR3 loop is CASSPRSGVYEQYF. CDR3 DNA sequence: TGTGCCAGCTCACCACGTTCGGGTGTTTACGAGCAGTACTTC.

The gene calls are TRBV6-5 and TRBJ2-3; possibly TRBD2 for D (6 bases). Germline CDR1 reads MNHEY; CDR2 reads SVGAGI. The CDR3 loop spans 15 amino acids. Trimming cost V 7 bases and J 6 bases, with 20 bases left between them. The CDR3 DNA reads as TGTGCCAGCATGGGGGGTTTGGGGTGGAGCGATACGCAGTATTTT. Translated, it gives CASMGGLGWSDTQYF.